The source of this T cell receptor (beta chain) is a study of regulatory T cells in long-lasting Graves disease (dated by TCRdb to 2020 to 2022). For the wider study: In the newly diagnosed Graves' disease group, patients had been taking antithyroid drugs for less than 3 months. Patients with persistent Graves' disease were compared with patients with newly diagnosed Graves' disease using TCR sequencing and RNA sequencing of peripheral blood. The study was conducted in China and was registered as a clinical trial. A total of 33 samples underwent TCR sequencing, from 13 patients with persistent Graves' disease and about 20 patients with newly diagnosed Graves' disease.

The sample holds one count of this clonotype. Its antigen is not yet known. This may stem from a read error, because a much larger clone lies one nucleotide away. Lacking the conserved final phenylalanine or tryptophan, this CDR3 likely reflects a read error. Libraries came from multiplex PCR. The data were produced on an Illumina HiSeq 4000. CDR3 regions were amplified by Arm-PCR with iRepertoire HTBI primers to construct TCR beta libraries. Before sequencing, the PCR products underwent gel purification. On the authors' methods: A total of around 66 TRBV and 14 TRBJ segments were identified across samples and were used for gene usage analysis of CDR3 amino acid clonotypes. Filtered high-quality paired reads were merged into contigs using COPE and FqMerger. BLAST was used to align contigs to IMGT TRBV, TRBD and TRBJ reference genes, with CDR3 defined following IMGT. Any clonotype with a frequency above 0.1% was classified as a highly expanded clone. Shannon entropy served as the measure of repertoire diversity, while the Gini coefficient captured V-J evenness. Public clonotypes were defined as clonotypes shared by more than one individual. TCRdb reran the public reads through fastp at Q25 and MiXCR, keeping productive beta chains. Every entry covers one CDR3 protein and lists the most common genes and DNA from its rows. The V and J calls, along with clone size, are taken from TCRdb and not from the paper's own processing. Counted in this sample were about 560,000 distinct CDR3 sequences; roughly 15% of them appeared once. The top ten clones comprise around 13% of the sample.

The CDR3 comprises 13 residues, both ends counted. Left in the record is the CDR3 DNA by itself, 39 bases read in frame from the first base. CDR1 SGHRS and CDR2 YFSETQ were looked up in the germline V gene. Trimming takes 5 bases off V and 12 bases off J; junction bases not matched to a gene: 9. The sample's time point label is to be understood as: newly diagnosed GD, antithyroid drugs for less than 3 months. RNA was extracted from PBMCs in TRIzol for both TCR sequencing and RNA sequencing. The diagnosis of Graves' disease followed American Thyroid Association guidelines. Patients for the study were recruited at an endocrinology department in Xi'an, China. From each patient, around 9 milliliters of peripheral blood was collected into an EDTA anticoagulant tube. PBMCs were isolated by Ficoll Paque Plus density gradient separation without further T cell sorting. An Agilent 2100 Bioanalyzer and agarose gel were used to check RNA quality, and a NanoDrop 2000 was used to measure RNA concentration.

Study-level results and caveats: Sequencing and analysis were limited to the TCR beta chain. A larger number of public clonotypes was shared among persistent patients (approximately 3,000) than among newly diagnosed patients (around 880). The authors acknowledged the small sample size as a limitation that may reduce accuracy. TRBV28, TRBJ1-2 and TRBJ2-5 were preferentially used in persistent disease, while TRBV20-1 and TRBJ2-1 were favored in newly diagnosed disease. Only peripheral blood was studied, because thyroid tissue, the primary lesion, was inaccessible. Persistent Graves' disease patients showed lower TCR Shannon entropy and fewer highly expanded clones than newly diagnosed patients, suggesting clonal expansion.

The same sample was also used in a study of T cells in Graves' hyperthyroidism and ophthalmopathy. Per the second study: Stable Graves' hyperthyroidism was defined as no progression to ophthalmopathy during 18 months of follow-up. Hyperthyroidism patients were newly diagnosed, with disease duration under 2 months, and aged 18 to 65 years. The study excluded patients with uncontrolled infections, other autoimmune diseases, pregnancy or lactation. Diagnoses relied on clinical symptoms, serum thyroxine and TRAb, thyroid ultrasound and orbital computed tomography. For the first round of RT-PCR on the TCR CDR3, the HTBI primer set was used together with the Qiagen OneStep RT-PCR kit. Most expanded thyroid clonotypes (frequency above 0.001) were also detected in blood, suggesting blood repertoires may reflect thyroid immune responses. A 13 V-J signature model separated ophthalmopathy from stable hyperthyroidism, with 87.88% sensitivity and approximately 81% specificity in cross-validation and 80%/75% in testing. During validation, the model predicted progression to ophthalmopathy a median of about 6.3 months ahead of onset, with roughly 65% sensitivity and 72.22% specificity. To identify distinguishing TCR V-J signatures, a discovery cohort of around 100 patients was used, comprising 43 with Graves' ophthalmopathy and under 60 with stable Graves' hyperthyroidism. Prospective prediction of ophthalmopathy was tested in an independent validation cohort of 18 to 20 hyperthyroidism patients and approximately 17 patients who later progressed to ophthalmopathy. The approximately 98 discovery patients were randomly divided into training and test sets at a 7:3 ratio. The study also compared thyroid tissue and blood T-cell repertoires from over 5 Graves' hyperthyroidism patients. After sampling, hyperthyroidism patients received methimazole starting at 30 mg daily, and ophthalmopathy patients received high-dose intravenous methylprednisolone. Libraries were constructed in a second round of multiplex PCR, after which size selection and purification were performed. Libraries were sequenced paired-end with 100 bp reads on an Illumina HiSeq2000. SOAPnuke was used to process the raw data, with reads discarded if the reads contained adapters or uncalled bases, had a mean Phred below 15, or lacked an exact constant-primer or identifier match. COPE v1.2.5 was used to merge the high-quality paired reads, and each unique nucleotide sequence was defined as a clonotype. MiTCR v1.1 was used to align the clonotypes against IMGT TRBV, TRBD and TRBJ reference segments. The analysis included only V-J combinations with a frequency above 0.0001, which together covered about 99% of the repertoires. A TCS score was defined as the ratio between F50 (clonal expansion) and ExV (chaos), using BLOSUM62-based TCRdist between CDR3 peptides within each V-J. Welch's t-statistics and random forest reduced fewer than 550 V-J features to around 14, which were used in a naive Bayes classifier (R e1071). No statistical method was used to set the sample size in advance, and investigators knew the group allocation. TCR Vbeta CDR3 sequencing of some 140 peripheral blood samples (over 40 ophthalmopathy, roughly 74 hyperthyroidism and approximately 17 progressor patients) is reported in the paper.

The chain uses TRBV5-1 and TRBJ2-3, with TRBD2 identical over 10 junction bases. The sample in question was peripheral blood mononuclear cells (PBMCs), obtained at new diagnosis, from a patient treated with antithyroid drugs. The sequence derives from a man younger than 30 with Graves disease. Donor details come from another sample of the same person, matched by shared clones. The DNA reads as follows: TGCGCCAGCAGAACTGACGTAGCGGGAGGACAGTATTCT. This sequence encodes CASRTDVAGGQYS.